This record looks at one T cell receptor (beta chain) sequence and its context. This clonotype was counted only a few times. The specificity of this receptor is unknown. No base quality information exists; no much larger clone differs at one position. Libraries were prepared through 5' RACE. TCRdb names Illumina HiSeq 2000 as the instrument used. Template switching added a universal primer binding site, and the final cDNA carried a unique molecular identifier that allowed TCR cDNA molecules to be counted accurately. Specific primers in the conserved constant-segment region were used to synthesize first-strand cDNA for the TCR alpha and beta chains. To control for contamination, every cDNA library carried two barcodes: a SMART-Mk sample barcode plus Illumina barcodes. TruSeq adapter sequences, together with Illumina sample barcodes, were added in two successive PCR steps. TCR alpha and beta cDNA libraries were sequenced on the Illumina HiSeq platform with custom primers. In the source study's methods: Raw reads were processed with MiGEC to extract unique molecular identifiers, and MiXCR was used to determine CDR3 positions. Recombination models were inferred per individual with the repgenHMM and IGoR tools using an EM algorithm. Shared clonotype analysis was performed with the tcR package in R, normalizing sharing by the product of cloneset sizes. Out-of-frame nonproductive sequences were analyzed to study raw recombination free of thymic and clonal selection effects. TCRdb reprocessing: public reads trimmed at Q25 with fastp, clones called with MiXCR, in-frame beta chains kept. CDR3 protein sequences are deduplicated, and each keeps its most common genes and DNA. In this record, the V and J calls reflect TCRdb's handling and not the investigators' own analysis. This sample lists roughly 1.6 million distinct CDR3 sequences; less than 40% were detected once. The ten top clones hold about 0.27% of the sample.

The sample comes from a study of identical twins (TCRdb year 2016). Background for the entire study: To test whether fetal clonotypes persist, the study used deep sequencing on TCR alpha and beta repertoires from monozygotic twins, unrelated adults of various ages, and cord blood. To rule out contamination, replicate twin experiments were performed at different times with different library preparation protocols.

Every donor in the study was a healthy Caucasian. The germline V gene sets CDR1 to MGHDK and CDR2 to SYGVNS. Compared with germline, V lacks 7 bases and J lacks 4 bases; bases without a gene match: 6. Spanning cysteine to phenylalanine, the CDR3 consists of 13 amino acids. The read is trimmed to its CDR3 DNA, 39 bases read in frame from base 1. Broader findings and caveats from the paper: Because the same donors could not be followed over many years, the conclusions depended on cross-sectional statistical analysis. A weaker excess of twin sharing was found in beta out-of-frame sequences because the signal-to-noise ratio was lowered by fewer shared sequences. Compared with coincidental sharing between unrelated individuals, out-of-frame TCR alpha sequences shared between twins had an excess of sequences with low generation probability. In monozygotic twins, recombination models systematically underestimated out-of-frame TCR alpha sharing, but the models matched the sharing seen between unrelated individuals. Fewer insertions were carried by abundant cord blood beta clonotypes, a similar but weaker trend appeared in young adult naive repertoires, and no such trend appeared in memory repertoires. Invariant T cells such as MAIT and iNKT could partly confound zero-insertion analyses, although diverse VJ usage argued against such confounding for most clonotypes.

Sequencing input: cord blood. This receptor was obtained from a newborn girl in good health. Rearrangement joined TRBV25-1 to TRBJ2-5; 7 nucleotides in the junction match TRBD1. CDR3 region: CASTRGFGETQYF. The nucleotide sequence is given as TGTGCCAGCACCAGGGGGTTCGGAGAGACCCAGTACTTC.